The text below deals with one T cell receptor (beta chain). Its antigen is currently unknown. The record originates from a study of T cells expressing NK-cell markers. Background on the study: Seven of eight sequenced donors tested HCMV-seropositive; one tested seronegative. Findings and caveats of the study: Of the CD8+ T cells in 5 to 7 donors, roughly 1.0-7.5% belonged to dominant NKG2C+ clonotypes. The study did not resolve the HCMV specificity of expanded NKG2C+ T cell clones.

The CDR3 sequence is 14 residues long. The germline gives CDR1 MNHEY, CDR2 SVGAGI. UMIs were included in TCR beta cDNA generated by 5'RACE template switching. For each CDR3 protein, TCRdb gives one entry from its re-call of the 5' RACE reads, without DNA. This specimen shows 440,000 or so distinct CDR3 sequences; the ten leading clones hold 7.3%. This chain uses TRBV6-5 with TRBJ2-5; there is no DNA to check the TCRdb D call of TRBD1. The source material was blood T cells: a sorted CD56 or NKG2C T cell subset, CD4+ or CD8+ T cells, or bulk PBMC T cells (not recorded which). This clonotype originated in a woman aged 18-69 years in good health. CDR3 loop: CASSYSGGRETQYF.